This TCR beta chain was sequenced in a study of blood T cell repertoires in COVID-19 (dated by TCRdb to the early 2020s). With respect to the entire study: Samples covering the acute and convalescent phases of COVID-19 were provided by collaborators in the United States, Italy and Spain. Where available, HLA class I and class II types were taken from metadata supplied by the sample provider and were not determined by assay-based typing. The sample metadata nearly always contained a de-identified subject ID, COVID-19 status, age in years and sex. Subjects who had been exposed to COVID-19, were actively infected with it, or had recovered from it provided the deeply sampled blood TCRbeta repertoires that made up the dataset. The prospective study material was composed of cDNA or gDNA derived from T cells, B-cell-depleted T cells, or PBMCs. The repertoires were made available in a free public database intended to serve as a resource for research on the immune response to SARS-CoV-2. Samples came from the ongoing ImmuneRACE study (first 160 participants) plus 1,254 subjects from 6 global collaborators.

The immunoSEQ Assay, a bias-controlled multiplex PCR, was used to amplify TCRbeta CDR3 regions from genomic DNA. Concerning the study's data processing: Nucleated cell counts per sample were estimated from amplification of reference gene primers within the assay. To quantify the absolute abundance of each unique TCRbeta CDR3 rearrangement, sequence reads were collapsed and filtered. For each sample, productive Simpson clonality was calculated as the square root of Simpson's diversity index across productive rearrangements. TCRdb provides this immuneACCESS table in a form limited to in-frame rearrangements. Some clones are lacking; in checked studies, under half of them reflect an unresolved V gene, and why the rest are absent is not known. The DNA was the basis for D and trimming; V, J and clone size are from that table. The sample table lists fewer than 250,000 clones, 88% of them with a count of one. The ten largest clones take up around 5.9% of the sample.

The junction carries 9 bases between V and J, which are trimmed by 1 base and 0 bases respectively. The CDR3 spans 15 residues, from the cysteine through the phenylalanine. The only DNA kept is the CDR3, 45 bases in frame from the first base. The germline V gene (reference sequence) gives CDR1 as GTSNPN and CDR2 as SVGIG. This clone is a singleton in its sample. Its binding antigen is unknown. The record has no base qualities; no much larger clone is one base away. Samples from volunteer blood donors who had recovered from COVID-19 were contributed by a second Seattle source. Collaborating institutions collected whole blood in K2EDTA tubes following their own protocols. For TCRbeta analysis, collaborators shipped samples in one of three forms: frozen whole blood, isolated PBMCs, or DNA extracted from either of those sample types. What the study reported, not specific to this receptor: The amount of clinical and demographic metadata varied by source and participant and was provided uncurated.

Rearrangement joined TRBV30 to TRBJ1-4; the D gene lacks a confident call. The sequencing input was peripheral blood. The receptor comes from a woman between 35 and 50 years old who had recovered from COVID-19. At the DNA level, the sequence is TGTGCCTGGAGTGATCGTAGTGCAACTAATGAAAAACTGTTTTTT. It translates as CAWSDRSATNEKLFF.